The clone carrying this TCR beta chain has a single count. What it binds is unknown. The data were taken from a study of T cell repertoires in cytomegalovirus infection. The wider study: CMV infection plus the matching HLA type was flagged by public TCR beta signatures.

Study observations and caveats: Summed frequency of shared TCR beta families picked out CMV carriers who also had the relevant HLA. Ex vivo, HLA-C-restricted CMV-specific TCR beta clonotypes prevailed over the rest of the response.

The CDR3 length is 14 residues. From germline, CDR1 is MNHEY and CDR2 SMNVEV (reference sequence). V shed 4 bases and J 7 bases; nucleotides not matched to a gene: 9. One entry per CDR3 protein results from TCRdb running MiXCR on the reads. The table shows hundreds of thousands of distinct CDR3 sequences, with roughly a third occurring only once. The receptor was derived from a human donor in good health (CMV status not recorded). Some clones in this sample may be carry-over from other donors' samples. The specimen was PBMCs. This chain uses TRBV27 with TRBJ1-2, with 7 bases lining up with TRBD1. Here the CDR3 reads CASSSAGQFSGYTF. Written as DNA, the CDR3 is TGTGCCAGCAGTTCAGCGGGACAGTTTAGTGGCTACACCTTC.